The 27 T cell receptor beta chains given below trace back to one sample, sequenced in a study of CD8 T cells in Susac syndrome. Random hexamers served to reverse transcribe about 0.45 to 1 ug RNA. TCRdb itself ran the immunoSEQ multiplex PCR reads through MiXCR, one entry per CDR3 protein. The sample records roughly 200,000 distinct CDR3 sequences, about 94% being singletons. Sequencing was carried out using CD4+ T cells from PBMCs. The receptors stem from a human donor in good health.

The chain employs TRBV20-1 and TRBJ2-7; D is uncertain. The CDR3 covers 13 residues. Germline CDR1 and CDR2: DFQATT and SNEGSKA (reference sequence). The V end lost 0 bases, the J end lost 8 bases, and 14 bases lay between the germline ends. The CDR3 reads CSARDLFGLQQYF. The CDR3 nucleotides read TGCAGTGCTAGAGATTTATTTGGGCTCCAGCAGTACTTC.

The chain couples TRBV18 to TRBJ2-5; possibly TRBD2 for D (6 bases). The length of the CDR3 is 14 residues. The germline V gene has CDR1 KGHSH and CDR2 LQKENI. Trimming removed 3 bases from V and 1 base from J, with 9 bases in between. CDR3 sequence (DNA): TGTGCCAGCTCACCTGGCGGGGCCCAAGAGACCCAGTACTTC. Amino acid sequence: CASSPGGAQETQYF.

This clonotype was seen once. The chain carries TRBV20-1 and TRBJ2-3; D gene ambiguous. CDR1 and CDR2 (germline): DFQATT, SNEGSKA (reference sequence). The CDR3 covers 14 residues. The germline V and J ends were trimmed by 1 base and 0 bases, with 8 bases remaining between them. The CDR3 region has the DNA TGCAGTGCTAGAGCGGAGATTAGCACAGATACGCAGTATTTT. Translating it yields CSARAEISTDTQYF.

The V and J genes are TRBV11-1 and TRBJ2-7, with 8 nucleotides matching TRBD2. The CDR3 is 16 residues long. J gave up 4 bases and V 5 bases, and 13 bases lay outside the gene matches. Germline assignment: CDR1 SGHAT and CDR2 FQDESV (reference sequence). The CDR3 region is CASSPLGSGTTYEQYF. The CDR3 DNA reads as TGTGCCAGCAGCCCCCTTGGTAGCGGGACAACTTACGAGCAGTACTTC.

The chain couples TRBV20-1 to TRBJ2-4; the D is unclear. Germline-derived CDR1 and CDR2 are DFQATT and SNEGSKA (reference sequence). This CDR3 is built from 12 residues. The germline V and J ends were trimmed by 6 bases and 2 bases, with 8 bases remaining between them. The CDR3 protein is CSAPETKNIQYF. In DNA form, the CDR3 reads TGCAGTGCACCCGAGACCAAAAACATTCAGTACTTC.

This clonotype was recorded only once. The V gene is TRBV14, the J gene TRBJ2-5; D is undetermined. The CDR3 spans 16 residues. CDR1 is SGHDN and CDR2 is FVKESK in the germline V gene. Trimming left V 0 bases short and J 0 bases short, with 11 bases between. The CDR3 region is CASSQDGRSYQETQYF. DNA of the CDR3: TGTGCCAGCAGCCAAGATGGAAGGAGCTACCAAGAGACCCAGTACTTC.

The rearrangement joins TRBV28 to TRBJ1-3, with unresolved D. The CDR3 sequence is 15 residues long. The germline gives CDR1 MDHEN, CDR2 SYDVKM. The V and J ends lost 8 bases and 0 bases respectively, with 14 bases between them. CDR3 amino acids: CASSSPAYSGNTIYF. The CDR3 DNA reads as TGTGCCAGCTCGAGCCCCGCTTACTCTGGAAACACCATATATTTT.

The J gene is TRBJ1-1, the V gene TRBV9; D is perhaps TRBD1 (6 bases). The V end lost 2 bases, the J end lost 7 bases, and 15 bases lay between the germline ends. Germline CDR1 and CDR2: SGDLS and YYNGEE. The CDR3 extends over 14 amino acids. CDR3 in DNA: TGTGCCAGCAGCGTCAGACCAGGGGCGAGTGAAGCTTTCTTT. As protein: CASSVRPGASEAFF.

For the CDR3, the DNA is TGTGCCAGCAGTCCAATTCCGCGGGAGGGAATCACAGATACGCAGTATTTT. It codes for CASSPIPREGITDTQYF. The rearrangement uses TRBV12-3 or TRBV12-4 and TRBJ2-3; 9 nucleotides align to TRBD2. CDR3 size: 17 residues. Trimming at V came to 5 bases and at J to 2 bases, leaving 11 bases not matched to a gene.

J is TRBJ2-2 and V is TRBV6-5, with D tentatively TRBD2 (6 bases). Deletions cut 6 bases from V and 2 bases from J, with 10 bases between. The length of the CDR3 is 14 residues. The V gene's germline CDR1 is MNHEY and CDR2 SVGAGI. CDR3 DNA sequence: TGTGCCAGCAGGATACTAGCAAACACCGGGGAGCTGTTTTTT. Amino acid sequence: CASRILANTGELFF.

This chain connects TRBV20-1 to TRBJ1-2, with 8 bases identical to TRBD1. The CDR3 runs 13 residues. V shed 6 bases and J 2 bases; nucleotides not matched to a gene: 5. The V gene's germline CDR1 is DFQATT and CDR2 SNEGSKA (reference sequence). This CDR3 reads CSAGRQGNYGYTF. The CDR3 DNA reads TGCAGTGCCGGCCGACAGGGGAACTATGGCTACACCTTC.

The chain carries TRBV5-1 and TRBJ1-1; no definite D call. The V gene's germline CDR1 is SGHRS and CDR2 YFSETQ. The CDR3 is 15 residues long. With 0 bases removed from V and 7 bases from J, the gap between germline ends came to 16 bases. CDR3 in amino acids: CASSLAPEGLFEAFF. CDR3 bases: TGCGCCAGCAGCTTGGCCCCCGAAGGACTGTTTGAAGCTTTCTTT.

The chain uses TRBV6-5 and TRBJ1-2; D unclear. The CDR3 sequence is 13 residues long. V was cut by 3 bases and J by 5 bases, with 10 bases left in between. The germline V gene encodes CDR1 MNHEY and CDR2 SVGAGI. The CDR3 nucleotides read TGTGCCAGCAGTTATGGGAGGGAGTATGGCTACACCTTC. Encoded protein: CASSYGREYGYTF.

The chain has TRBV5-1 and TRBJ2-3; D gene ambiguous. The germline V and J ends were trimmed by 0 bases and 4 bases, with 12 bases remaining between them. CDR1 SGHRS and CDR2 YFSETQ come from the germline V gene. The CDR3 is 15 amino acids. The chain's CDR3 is CASSLDGGSADTQYF. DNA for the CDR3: TGCGCCAGCAGCTTGGACGGTGGGTCGGCAGATACGCAGTATTTT.

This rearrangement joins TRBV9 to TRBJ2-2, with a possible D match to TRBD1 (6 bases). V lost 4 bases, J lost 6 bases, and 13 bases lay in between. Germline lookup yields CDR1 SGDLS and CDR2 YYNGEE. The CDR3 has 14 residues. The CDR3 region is CASSFKGDAGELFF. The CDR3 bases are TGTGCCAGCAGCTTCAAGGGGGACGCCGGGGAGCTGTTTTTT.

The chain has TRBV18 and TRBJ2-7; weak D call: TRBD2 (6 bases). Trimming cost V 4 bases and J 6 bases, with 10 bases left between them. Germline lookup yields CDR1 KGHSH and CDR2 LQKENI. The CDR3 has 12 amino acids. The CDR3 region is CASSRDGGEQYF. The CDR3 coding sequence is TGTGCCAGCTCACGAGACGGGGGCGAGCAGTACTTC.

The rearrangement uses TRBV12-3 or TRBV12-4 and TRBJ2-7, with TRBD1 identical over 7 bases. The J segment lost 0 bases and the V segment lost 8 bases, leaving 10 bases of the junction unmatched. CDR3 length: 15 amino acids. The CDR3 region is CASGPRDRHSYEQYF. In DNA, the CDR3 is TGTGCCAGCGGTCCCCGGGACAGACACTCCTACGAGCAGTACTTC.

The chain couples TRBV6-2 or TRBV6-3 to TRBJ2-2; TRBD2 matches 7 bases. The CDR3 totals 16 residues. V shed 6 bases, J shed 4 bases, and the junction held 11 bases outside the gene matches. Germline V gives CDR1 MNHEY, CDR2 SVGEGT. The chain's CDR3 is CASRSPREVGTGELFF. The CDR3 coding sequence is TGTGCCAGCAGATCCCCCCGGGAGGTGGGCACCGGGGAGCTGTTTTTT.

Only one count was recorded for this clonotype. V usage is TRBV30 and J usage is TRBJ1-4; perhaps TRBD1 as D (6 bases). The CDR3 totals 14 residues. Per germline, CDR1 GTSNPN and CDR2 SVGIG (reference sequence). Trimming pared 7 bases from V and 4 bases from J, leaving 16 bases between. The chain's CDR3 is CASYQGQLNEKLFF. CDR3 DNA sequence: TGTGCCTCCTACCAGGGACAACTTAATGAAAAACTGTTTTTT. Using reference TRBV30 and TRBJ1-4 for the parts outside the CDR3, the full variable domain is SQTIHQWPATLVQPVGSPLSLECTVEGTSNPNLYWYRQAAGRGLQLLFYSVGIGQISSEVPQNLSASRPQDRQFILSSKKLLLSDSGFYLCASYQGQLNEKLFFGSGTQLSVL.

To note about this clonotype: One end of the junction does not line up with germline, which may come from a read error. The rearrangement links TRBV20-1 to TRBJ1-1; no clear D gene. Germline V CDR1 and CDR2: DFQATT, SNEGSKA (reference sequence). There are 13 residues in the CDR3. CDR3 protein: CSARDLVSTEAFF. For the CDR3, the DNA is TGCAGTGCCAGAGATTTGGTGAGCACTGAAGCTTTCTTT.

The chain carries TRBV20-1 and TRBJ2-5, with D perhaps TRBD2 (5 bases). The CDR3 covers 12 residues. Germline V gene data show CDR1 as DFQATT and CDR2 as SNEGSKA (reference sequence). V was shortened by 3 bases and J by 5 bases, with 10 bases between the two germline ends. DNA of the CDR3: TGCAGTGCTAGGAGGGCCGGTGAGACCCAGTACTTC. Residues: CSARRAGETQYF.

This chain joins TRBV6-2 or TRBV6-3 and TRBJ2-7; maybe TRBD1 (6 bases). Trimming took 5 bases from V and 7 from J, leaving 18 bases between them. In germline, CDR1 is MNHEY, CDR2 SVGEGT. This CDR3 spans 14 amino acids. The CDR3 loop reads CASSPHHRVWEQYF. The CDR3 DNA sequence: TGTGCCAGCAGTCCCCATCACAGGGTATGGGAGCAGTACTTC.

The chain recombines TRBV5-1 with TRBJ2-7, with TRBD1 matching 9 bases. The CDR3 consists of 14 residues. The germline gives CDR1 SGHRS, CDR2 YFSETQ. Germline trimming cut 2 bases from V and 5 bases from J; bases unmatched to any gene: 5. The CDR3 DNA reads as TGCGCCAGCAGCTTCGGGACAGGGAACCACGAGCAGTACTTC. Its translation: CASSFGTGNHEQYF.

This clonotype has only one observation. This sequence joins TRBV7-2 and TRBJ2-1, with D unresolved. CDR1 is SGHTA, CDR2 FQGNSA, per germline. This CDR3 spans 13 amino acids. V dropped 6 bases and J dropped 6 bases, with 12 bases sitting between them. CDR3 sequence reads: CASSRSHGNEQFF. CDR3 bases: TGTGCCAGCAGTCGCTCCCATGGCAATGAGCAGTTCTTC. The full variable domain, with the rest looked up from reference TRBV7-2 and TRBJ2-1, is GAGVSQSPSNKVTEKGKDVELRCDPISGHTALYWYRQSLGQGLEFLIYFQGNSAPDKSGLPSDRFSAERTGGSVSTLTIQRTQQEDSAVYLCASSRSHGNEQFFGPGTRLTVL.

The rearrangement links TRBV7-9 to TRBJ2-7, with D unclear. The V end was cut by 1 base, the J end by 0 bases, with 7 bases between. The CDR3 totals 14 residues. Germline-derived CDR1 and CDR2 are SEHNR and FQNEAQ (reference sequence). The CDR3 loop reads CASSLEGLSYEQYF. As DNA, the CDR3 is TGTGCCAGCAGCTTAGAGGGCCTCTCCTACGAGCAGTACTTC.

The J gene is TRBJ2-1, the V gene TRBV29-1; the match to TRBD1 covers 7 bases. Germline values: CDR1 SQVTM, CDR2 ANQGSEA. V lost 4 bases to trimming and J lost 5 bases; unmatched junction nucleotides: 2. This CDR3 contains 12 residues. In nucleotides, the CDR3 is TGCAGCGTTGGACAGGGCGACAATGAGCAGTTCTTC. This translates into CSVGQGDNEQFF.

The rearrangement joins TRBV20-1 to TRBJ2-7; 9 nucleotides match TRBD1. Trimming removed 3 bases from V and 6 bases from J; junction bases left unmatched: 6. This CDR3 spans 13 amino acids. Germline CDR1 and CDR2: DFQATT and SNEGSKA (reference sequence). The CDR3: CSASGTGSVEQYF. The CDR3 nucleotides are TGCAGTGCTAGTGGGACAGGGTCAGTCGAGCAGTACTTC.